This TCR beta chain originates from a study of beta chain features in type 1 diabetes. Study context: Age, gender, cell numbers and subset yield matched between patients and controls.

This clone was seen only a few times. V dropped 7 bases and J dropped 6 bases, with 19 bases sitting between them. Germline lookup yields CDR1 MNHNS and CDR2 SASEGT. This CDR3 has 15 amino acids. Isolated RNA was reverse transcribed in full, so expressed TCRB transcripts were sequenced. Sequenced by immunoSEQ multiplex PCR; TCRdb stores in-frame clones only, minus some. This table holds 900,000 or so clones, roughly a sixth found once. The purity of all sorted populations exceeded 98%. The J gene is TRBJ2-1, the V gene TRBV6-1; D is perhaps TRBD2 (6 bases). The sample was naive CD4+ T cells from blood. This sequence originates from a woman aged 18-30 years in good health. The CDR3 nucleotides read TGTGCCAGCACTCGGAGGAGGGAAAATACCAATGAGCAGTTCTTC. Protein sequence: CASTRRRENTNEQFF.